The entry that follows covers one TCR beta chain sequence. This clone was observed a handful of times. Its antigen is unknown. There are no base qualities to consult, and no much larger clone falls within one base. The sample originates from a study of a mutant IDH1 vaccine in newly diagnosed glioma (dated by TCRdb to the early 2020s). With respect to the entire study: The roughly 33 treated patients were 62.5% male and roughly 40% female, with a mean age of approximately 38 years. Prior to enrollment, standard therapy consisting of radiotherapy alone, temozolomide alone, or radiochemotherapy with temozolomide had been administered to patients, with the combination being received by most patients. Six visits were used for peripheral blood collection: V03 (baseline), V05, V07, V10, V12 and V13. Longitudinal TCRB deep sequencing was performed for roughly 24 treated patients wherever samples were available for exploratory analyses. General conclusions and limits of the study: Immune responses induced by the vaccine were seen in 90% to 95% of patients across multiple MHC alleles. PBMC samples for TCRB deep sequencing were selected based on availability. Changes in the top peripheral T cell clonotypes picked up by TCRB sequencing did not appear to be linked to pseudoprogression. According to the authors, sample limitations meant that analyses of patient blood samples could not be reproduced.

The time point label, read with the paper, signifies: baseline, week 1 (first vaccination visit). The treatment or condition label of this sample denotes: pre-vaccination baseline after standard-of-care therapy. Newly diagnosed WHO grade 3 or 4 IDH1-mutant astrocytomas showing loss of nuclear ATRX were present in the donors. The samples were drawn from NOA16, a multicentre, single-arm, open-label phase I trial in Germany that tested a mutant IDH1 peptide vaccine in humans for the first time. For immunogenicity testing, the blood drawn at visit V03 was used as the baseline sample. Genomic DNA for TCRB sequencing was extracted from EDTA blood using the DNeasy Blood and Tissue Kit. According to the germline V gene, CDR1 reads SGHTA and CDR2 reads FQGNSA. Its CDR3 holds 15 amino acids, cysteine through phenylalanine. Only the CDR3 DNA stays, 45 bases, in frame from base 1. After removal of 1 base from V and 4 bases from J, the junction retains 6 bases not matched to a gene.

Library method: the immunoSEQ multiplex PCR assay. Rearranged TCR beta chain sequences were amplified using the hsTCRB Kit according to the manufacturer's protocol. An Illumina MiSeq was used to sequence the TCRB libraries. The authors processed their data as follows. Demultiplexing, trimming and gene mapping were performed with the kit vendor's proprietary platform. TCRdb took this table from immuneACCESS and kept in-frame rearrangements with V and J called. Such tables lack part of the clones; where checked against another copy, unresolved V genes explain under half of the gap, and the rest is unexplained. The DNA was the basis for D and trimming; V, J and clone size are from that table. Present in this sample are 20,000 to 25,000 clones, around 93% of which were seen just once. Around 1.2% of the sample goes to the ten largest clones.

The sequence derives from a man aged 40-49 years with glioma. This material consisted of PBMCs, taken from a glioma patient treated with radiotherapy, temozolomide or both. This chain is built from TRBV7-2 and TRBJ1-1; TRBD1 matches 7 bases in the middle. CDR3 protein: CASSLGPAGGTEAFF. Here is the DNA: TGTGCCAGCAGCTTAGGCCCCGCAGGGGGCACTGAAGCTTTCTTT. The CDR3, completed at both ends by the reference TRBV7-2 and TRBJ1-1 genes, gives the full variable domain GAGVSQSPSNKVTEKGKDVELRCDPISGHTALYWYRQSLGQGLEFLIYFQGNSAPDKSGLPSDRFSAERTGGSVSTLTIQRTQQEDSAVYLCASSLGPAGGTEAFFGQGTRLTVV.